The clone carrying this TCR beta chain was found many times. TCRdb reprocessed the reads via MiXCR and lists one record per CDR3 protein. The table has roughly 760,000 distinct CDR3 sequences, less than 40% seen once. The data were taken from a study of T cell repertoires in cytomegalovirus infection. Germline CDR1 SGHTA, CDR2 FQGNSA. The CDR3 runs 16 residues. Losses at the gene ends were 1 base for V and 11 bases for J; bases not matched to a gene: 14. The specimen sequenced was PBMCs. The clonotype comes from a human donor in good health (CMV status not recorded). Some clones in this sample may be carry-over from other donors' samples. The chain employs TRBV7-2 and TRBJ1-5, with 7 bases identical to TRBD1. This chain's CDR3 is CASSLGPGGPVGTQHF. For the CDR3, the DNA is TGTGCCAGCAGCTTAGGGCCAGGGGGACCAGTCGGGACCCAGCATTTT.